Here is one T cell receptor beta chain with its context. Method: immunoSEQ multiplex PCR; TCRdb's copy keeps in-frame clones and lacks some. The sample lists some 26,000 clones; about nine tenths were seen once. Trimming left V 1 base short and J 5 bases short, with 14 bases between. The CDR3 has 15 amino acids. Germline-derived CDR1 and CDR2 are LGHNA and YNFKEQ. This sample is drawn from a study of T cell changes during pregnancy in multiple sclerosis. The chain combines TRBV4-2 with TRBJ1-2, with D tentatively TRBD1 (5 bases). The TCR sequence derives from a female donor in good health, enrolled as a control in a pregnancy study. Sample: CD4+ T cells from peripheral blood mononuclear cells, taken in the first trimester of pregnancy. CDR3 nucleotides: TGTGCCAGCAGCCAAGCCTCTATGGGGGGTTATGGCTACACCTTC. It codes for CASSQASMGGYGYTF.